Presented here are 22 T cell receptor beta chains from one specimen sequenced in a study of neoadjuvant anti-PD-1 for oral cavity cancer. The table came from immunoSEQ multiplex PCR; TCRdb's copy has only in-frame clones and leaves some out. The sample yields around 62,000 clones, 65% to 85% seen once. This specimen consisted of PBMCs, obtained before nivolumab (anti-PD-1) treatment. The receptor source for this set is a person aged 40 to 85 with oral cavity squamous cell carcinoma.

CDR3 coding DNA: TGTGCCAGCAGCTTAGAGAAAGGGAGCACTGAAGCTTTCTTT. It is translated as CASSLEKGSTEAFF. V and J are TRBV11-2 and TRBJ1-1; D gene uncertain. The CDR3 is made up of 14 amino acids. Looked up from germline, CDR1 is SGHAT and CDR2 is FQNNGV. Deletions cut 0 bases from V and 4 bases from J, with 9 bases between.

This chain links TRBV13 with TRBJ1-1; 7 bases are shared with TRBD1. J gave up 4 bases and V 5 bases, and 7 bases lay outside the gene matches. There are 14 residues in the CDR3. Germline V gives CDR1 PRHDT, CDR2 FYEKMQ (reference sequence). The CDR3 here is CASSPPDRTTEAFF. CDR3 sequence (DNA): TGTGCCAGCAGCCCACCGGACAGGACCACTGAAGCTTTCTTT.

As to this clone: The identical CDR3 is also encoded by other nucleotide sequences in the sample. The rearrangement links TRBV6-5 to TRBJ1-2; a weak D match, TRBD1 (5 bases). Germline CDR1 MNHEY, CDR2 SVGAGI. The CDR3 runs to 13 residues. Between the trimmed V and J ends, which lost 2 bases and 3 bases, there was a span of 7 bases. Here the CDR3 reads CASSYGAYYGYTF. Here the CDR3 DNA reads TGTGCCAGCAGTTACGGGGCTTACTATGGCTACACCTTC.

The chain joins TRBV15 to TRBJ1-5; maybe TRBD1 (5 bases). Germline loops: CDR1 LNHNV, CDR2 YYDKDF (reference sequence). Trimming removed 5 bases from V and 1 base from J, with 6 bases in between. The CDR3 is 13 residues long. The CDR3 region has the DNA TGTGCCACCAGCGGGGACAGCAATCAGCCCCAGCATTTT. Translation: CATSGDSNQPQHF.

This sequence joins TRBV7-9 and TRBJ1-4, with TRBD1 matching over 11 bases. There are 15 residues in the CDR3. The germline V gene has CDR1 SEHNR and CDR2 FQNEAQ (reference sequence). With 3 bases clipped from V and 5 bases from J, the junction kept 2 bases outside the gene matches. CDR3 sequence: CASSLGQGENEKLFF. The CDR3 nucleotides are TGTGCCAGCAGCTTGGGACAGGGGGAAAATGAAAAACTGTTTTTT.

The CDR3 loop reads CASSQDPAGTYNEQFF. CDR3 sequence (DNA): TGCGCCAGCAGCCAAGACCCAGCGGGAACGTACAATGAGCAGTTCTTC. The genes are TRBV4-1 and TRBJ2-1; the match to TRBD2 covers 7 bases. The length of the CDR3 is 16 residues. Trimming took 0 bases from V and 4 from J; bases not matched to a gene: 6. The germline CDR1 and CDR2 sequences are MGHRA and YSYEKL.

V gene TRBV7-9 combines with J gene TRBJ1-6, with D possibly matching TRBD1 (5 bases). CDR3 size: 17 residues. Looked up from germline, CDR1 is SEHNR and CDR2 is FQNEAQ (reference sequence). Trimming stripped 4 bases from V and 7 bases from J, with 20 bases between. The CDR3 DNA is TGTGCCAGCAGCTCGCGGTTAAGGGGAGAGATAAATTCACCCCTCCACTTT. Its translation is CASSSRLRGEINSPLHF.

The V call is TRBV4-1, the J call TRBJ2-1, with 8 nucleotides matching TRBD2. The V gene's germline CDR1 is MGHRA and CDR2 YSYEKL. V lost 1 base and J lost 3; bases outside the gene matches: 11. This CDR3 comprises 18 residues. The chain's CDR3 is CASSQAPVRTSFYNEQFF. The CDR3 DNA reads as TGCGCCAGCAGCCAAGCGCCCGTCCGGACTAGCTTCTACAATGAGCAGTTCTTC.

The rearrangement uses TRBV28 and TRBJ1-5; no definite D call. This CDR3 contains 14 residues. Looked up from germline, CDR1 is MDHEN and CDR2 is SYDVKM. With 2 bases removed from V and 1 base from J, the gap between germline ends came to 6 bases. The DNA of the CDR3 is TGTGCCAGCAGTTTACTGGGCAGCAATCAGCCCCAGCATTTT. This translates into CASSLLGSNQPQHF.

Only a few counts were recorded for this clone. V usage is TRBV30 and J usage is TRBJ1-1; tentatively, D is TRBD1 (5 bases). The CDR3 is 14 residues long. Germline-derived CDR1 and CDR2 are GTSNPN and SVGIG (reference sequence). V dropped 3 bases and J dropped 0 bases, with 11 bases sitting between them. This CDR3 reads CAWRGDQVNTEAFF. The CDR3 DNA reads as TGTGCCTGGAGGGGGGACCAAGTGAACACTGAAGCTTTCTTT. The full variable domain, rest sourced from reference TRBV30 and TRBJ1-1, is SQTIHQWPATLVQPVGSPLSLECTVEGTSNPNLYWYRQAAGRGLQLLFYSVGIGQISSEVPQNLSASRPQDRQFILSSKKLLLSDSGFYLCAWRGDQVNTEAFFGQGTRLTVV.

The rearrangement joins TRBV6-1 to TRBJ2-5; 7 bases match TRBD1. The CDR3 has 13 residues. Germline V lookup: CDR1 MNHNS, CDR2 SASEGT. J lost 1 base, V lost 8 bases, and 4 bases had no gene match. CDR3 sequence: CASLRTGQETQYF. For the CDR3, the DNA is TGTGCCAGCCTAAGGACAGGCCAAGAGACCCAGTACTTC.

In nucleotides, the CDR3 is TGTGCCAGCAGCTTAGGTAGCTCCTACGAGCAGTACTTC. Amino acid sequence: CASSLGSSYEQYF. The genes are TRBV11-3 and TRBJ2-7; D not certain. CDR1 SGHNT and CDR2 YENEEA come from the germline V gene. Trimming pared 1 base from V and 0 bases from J, leaving 4 bases between. There are 13 residues in the CDR3.

This clone came up once. The rearrangement links TRBV28 to TRBJ2-7; tentatively, D is TRBD1 (5 bases). Germline V gene lookup returns CDR1 MDHEN and CDR2 SYDVKM. The V gene lost 3 bases and the J gene lost 0 bases, with 9 bases spanning the gap. The CDR3 consists of 14 residues. DNA of the CDR3: TGTGCCAGCAGTTTCGCCAGGGCCTCCTACGAGCAGTACTTC. As protein: CASSFARASYEQYF.

This clone occurred once. The chain employs TRBV7-9 and TRBJ2-5, with D maybe TRBD1 (6 bases). Germline assignment: CDR1 SEHNR and CDR2 FQNEAQ (reference sequence). The CDR3 loop spans 13 amino acids. V lost 8 bases and J lost 1, with 11 bases in between. CDR3 loop: CASVQGVQETQYF. CDR3 in DNA: TGTGCCAGCGTACAGGGAGTCCAAGAGACCCAGTACTTC. The full variable domain, its missing parts supplied by reference TRBV7-9 and TRBJ2-5, is DTGVSQNPRHKITKRGQNVTFRCDPISEHNRLYWYRQTLGQGPEFLTYFQNEAQLEKSRLLSDRFSAERPKGSFSTLEIQRTEQGDSAMYLCASVQGVQETQYFGPGTRLLVL.

The chain employs TRBV19 and TRBJ1-2, with 9 bases identical to TRBD1. This CDR3 contains 14 residues. Germline V CDR1 and CDR2: LNHDA, SQIVND (reference sequence). V trimming: 5 bases; J trimming: 6 bases; junction bases outside the gene matches: 7. CDR3 coding DNA: TGTGCCAGTAGTGTGACAGGGGGAAGAGATGGCTACACCTTC. Protein product: CASSVTGGRDGYTF.

This chain connects TRBV9 to TRBJ2-1; possible D gene TRBD2, 6 bases. The CDR3 spans 14 residues. Trimming shortened V by 4 bases and J by 0 bases, and 8 bases separated the two germline ends. Germline loops: CDR1 SGDLS, CDR2 YYNGEE. Here the CDR3 DNA reads TGTGCCAGCAGCCCCGGGGGCTCCTACAATGAGCAGTTCTTC. Amino acids: CASSPGGSYNEQFF.

The chain combines TRBV5-4 with TRBJ2-5; weak D call: TRBD2 (5 bases). V was clipped by 0 bases and J by 4 bases, with 7 bases between them. The CDR3 consists of 13 residues. CDR1 and CDR2 (germline): SGHNT, YYREEE (reference sequence). CDR3 region: CASSLGGRETQYF. The CDR3 DNA follows: TGTGCCAGCAGCTTGGGAGGGAGAGAGACCCAGTACTTC. Full variable domain (remainder filled in from reference TRBV5-4 and TRBJ2-5): ETGVTQSPTHLIKTRGQQVTLRCSSQSGHNTVSWYQQALGQGPQFIFQYYREEENGRGNFPPRFSGLQFPNYSSELNVNALELDDSALYLCASSLGGRETQYFGPGTRLLVL.

V and J are TRBV6-1 and TRBJ2-5, with 8 bases fitting TRBD1. Germline loops: CDR1 MNHNS, CDR2 SASEGT. V lost 2 bases and J lost 5; bases outside the gene matches: 10. The CDR3 is 16 amino acids. The CDR3 is CASSESRQGKRETQYF. The CDR3 region has the DNA TGTGCCAGCAGTGAAAGTAGACAGGGGAAGCGGGAGACCCAGTACTTC.

V is TRBV5-1 and J is TRBJ2-3; possibly TRBD1 or TRBD2 for D (5 bases each). The V end was cut by 2 bases, the J end by 2 bases, with 12 bases between. Germline V gene sequence: CDR1 SGHRS, CDR2 YFSETQ. This CDR3 has 15 residues. Here the CDR3 DNA reads TGCGCCAGCAGCTTAGTGGGGACCCTCACAGATACGCAGTATTTT. It encodes CASSLVGTLTDTQYF.

This clone showed up just a few times. J is TRBJ1-2 and V is TRBV9; D possibly corresponds to TRBD1 (6 bases). V lost 4 bases, J lost 0 bases, and 13 bases lay in between. The length of the CDR3 is 15 residues. Germline CDR1 and CDR2: SGDLS and YYNGEE. The CDR3 DNA reads as TGTGCCAGCAGCCCCGGACAGAGAACTAACTATGGCTACACCTTC. The encoded protein is CASSPGQRTNYGYTF.

V gene TRBV29-1 combines with J gene TRBJ1-2; TRBD1 matches 9 bases. This CDR3 has 12 residues. V lost 6 bases to trimming and J lost 8 bases; unmatched junction nucleotides: 7. Germline CDR1 reads SQVTM; CDR2 reads ANQGSEA. CDR3 sequence: CSVTTGGSGYTF. The CDR3 region has the DNA TGCAGCGTCACGACAGGGGGTTCGGGCTACACCTTC.

The chain recombines TRBV7-2 with TRBJ2-2, with 10 bases lining up with TRBD2. Germline lookup yields CDR1 SGHTA and CDR2 FQGNSA. J lost 5 bases, V lost 0 bases, and 3 bases had no gene match. This CDR3 spans 16 amino acids. As DNA, the CDR3 is TGTGCCAGCAGCTTAGCGCTAGCGGGGGTGACCGGGGAGCTGTTTTTT. Its protein is CASSLALAGVTGELFF.